The 7 T cell receptor beta chains listed next were all sequenced from one sample in a study of naive and memory T cell subsets. Both TRBC1 and TRBC2 were covered by a beta constant-region primer of two equimolar oligonucleotides. MiXCR was run by TCRdb on the UMI-ligation and nested PCR reads, yielding one entry per CDR3 protein. The sample has 150,000 or so distinct CDR3 sequences, 17% seen once. Sequencing was carried out using naive CD4+ T cells from blood. The receptor set was obtained from a human donor in good health.

This clonotype was seen more than once but under ten times. The rearrangement uses TRBV7-2 and TRBJ1-5; TRBD1 matches at 12 bases. Losses at the gene ends were 5 bases for V and 6 bases for J; bases not matched to a gene: 2. This CDR3 comprises 14 residues. CDR1 is SGHTA and CDR2 is FQGNSA in the germline V gene. The CDR3 bases are TGTGCCAGCAGCGCGGGACAGGGGGCTCAGCCCCAGCATTTT. Translation gives CASSAGQGAQPQHF.

This clonotype has just a few counts. The chain employs TRBV18 and TRBJ1-5; weak D call: TRBD1 (5 bases). Trimming shortened V by 3 bases and J by 0 bases, and 6 bases separated the two germline ends. CDR3 size: 14 residues. CDR1 is KGHSH and CDR2 is LQKENI in the germline V gene. The CDR3 coding sequence is TGTGCCAGCTCACCGACAGATAGCAATCAGCCCCAGCATTTT. Protein: CASSPTDSNQPQHF.

The gene calls are TRBV11-2 and TRBJ1-2; tentative D call: TRBD1 (5 bases). V was shortened by 5 bases and J by 3 bases, with 16 bases between the two germline ends. The CDR3 totals 15 residues. The germline gives CDR1 SGHAT, CDR2 FQNNGV. In DNA form, the CDR3 reads TGTGCCAGCAGCACCAGACCGACAGTTTACTATGGCTACACCTTC. It specifies CASSTRPTVYYGYTF.

This chain connects TRBV28 to TRBJ2-5, with D tentatively TRBD2 (6 bases). Germline V gives CDR1 MDHEN, CDR2 SYDVKM. Trimming stripped 3 bases from V and 5 bases from J, with 16 bases between. This CDR3 is 15 amino acids long. The CDR3 sequence is CASSLAGTGGETQYF. CDR3 nucleotides: TGTGCCAGCAGTTTGGCCGGGACCGGGGGTGAGACCCAGTACTTC. The full variable domain, rest sourced from reference TRBV28 and TRBJ2-5, is DVKVTQSSRYLVKRTGEKVFLECVQDMDHENMFWYRQDPGLGLRLIYFSYDVKMKEKGDIPEGYSVSREKKERFSLILESASTNQTSMYLCASSLAGTGGETQYFGPGTRLLVL.

This clonotype was observed many times. The genes are TRBV10-3 and TRBJ2-1; 8 bases map to TRBD2. V gave up 5 bases and J gave up 4 bases; unmatched junction bases: 7. CDR3 length: 15 residues. CDR1 is ENHRY and CDR2 is SYGVKD in the germline V gene. The CDR3 loop reads CAISPTSGNYNEQFF. In DNA form, the CDR3 reads TGTGCCATCAGTCCAACTAGCGGTAATTACAATGAGCAGTTCTTC.

This clonotype showed up just a few times. The chain joins TRBV2 to TRBJ1-5, with 9 bases lining up with TRBD1. Losses at the gene ends were 5 bases for V and 7 bases for J; bases not matched to a gene: 9. The CDR3 is made up of 15 amino acids. The germline V gene encodes CDR1 SNHLY and CDR2 FYNNEI. The CDR3, as DNA: TGTGCCAGCAGTTACAGGGGGCGGGGGGAACAGCCCCAGCATTTT. Translated: CASSYRGRGEQPQHF.

The rearrangement joins TRBV7-9 to TRBJ2-7; possibly TRBD1 or TRBD2 for D (5 bases each). The CDR3 has 14 amino acids. V was trimmed by 5 bases and J by 0 bases, leaving 11 bases between them. The germline V gene has CDR1 SEHNR and CDR2 FQNEAQ (reference sequence). CDR3 amino acids: CASSRDPDSYEQYF. As DNA, the CDR3 is TGTGCCAGCAGCCGGGACCCCGACTCCTACGAGCAGTACTTC.